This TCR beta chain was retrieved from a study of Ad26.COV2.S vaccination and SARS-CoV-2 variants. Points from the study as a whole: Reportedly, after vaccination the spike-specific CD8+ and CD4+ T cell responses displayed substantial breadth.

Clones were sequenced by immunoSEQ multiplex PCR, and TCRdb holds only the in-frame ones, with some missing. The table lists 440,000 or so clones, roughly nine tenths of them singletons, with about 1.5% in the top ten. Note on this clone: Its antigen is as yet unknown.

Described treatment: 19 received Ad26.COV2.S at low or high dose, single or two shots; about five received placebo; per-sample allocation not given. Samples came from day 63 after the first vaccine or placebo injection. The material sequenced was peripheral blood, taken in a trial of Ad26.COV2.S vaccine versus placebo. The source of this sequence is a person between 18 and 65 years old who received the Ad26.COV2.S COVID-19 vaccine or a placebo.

CDR3 sequence reads: CASSPGTVVYYEQYF. In DNA form, the CDR3 reads TGTGCCAGCAGCCCCGGGACAGTCGTTTACTACGAGCAGTACTTC. This chain links TRBV7-2 with TRBJ2-7; the match to TRBD1 covers 7 bases. Germline V gene lookup returns CDR1 SGHTA and CDR2 FQGNSA. Trimming cost V 5 bases and J 3 bases; bases outside gene matches: 10. This CDR3 region has 15 residues.